This T cell receptor (beta chain) was observed in a study of human T cells and chemical hapten exposure. The overall study: All through the roughly 24-week study, the scalp of each patient received diphenylcyclopropenone doses weekly.

TCRdb re-analysed the RACE reads in MiXCR, keeping a single row per CDR3 protein. The data show more than 250,000 distinct CDR3 sequences, about 8.1% seen once. This sample's time point: pre-sensitization, week 0. The treatment was: therapeutic diphenylcyclopropenone sensitization with weekly scalp DPC. The germline CDR1 and CDR2 sequences are MNHEY and SVGAGI. The CDR3 runs to 13 residues. V shed 2 bases and J shed 3 bases, with 8 bases lying between them. V gene TRBV6-5 combines with J gene TRBJ2-7, with D unresolved. The receptor's source is a middle-aged woman with alopecia areata. Some clones in this sample may be carry-over from other donors' samples. Source: whole blood, taken in connection with sensitization to the hapten diphenylcyclopropenone (DPC). CDR3 region: CASSYGRNYEQYF. DNA for the CDR3: TGTGCCAGCAGTTACGGACGGAACTACGAGCAGTACTTC.